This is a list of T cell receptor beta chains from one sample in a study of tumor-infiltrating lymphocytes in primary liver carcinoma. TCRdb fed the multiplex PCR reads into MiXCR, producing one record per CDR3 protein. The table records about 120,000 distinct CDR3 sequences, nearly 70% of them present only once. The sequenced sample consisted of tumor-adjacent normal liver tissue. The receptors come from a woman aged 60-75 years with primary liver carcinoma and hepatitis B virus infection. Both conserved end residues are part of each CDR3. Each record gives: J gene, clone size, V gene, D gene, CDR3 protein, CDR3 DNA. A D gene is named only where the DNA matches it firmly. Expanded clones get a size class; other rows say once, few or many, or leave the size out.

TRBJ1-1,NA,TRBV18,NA,CASSPGAVATGTEAFF,TGTGCCAGCTCCCCGGGAGCAGTGGCCACCGGCACTGAAGCTTTCTTT
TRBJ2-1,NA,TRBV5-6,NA,CASSLEFSTSYNGQFF,TGTGCCAGCAGCTTGGAATTCTCTACTAGCTACAATGGGCAGTTCTTC
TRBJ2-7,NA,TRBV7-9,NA,CASSRSGGPYEQYF,TGTGCCAGCAGCCGTAGTGGAGGCCCCTACGAGCAGTACTTC
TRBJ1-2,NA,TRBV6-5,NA,CASSSRQDTDGYTF,TGTGCCAGCAGTTCTAGACAGGACACAGATGGCTACACTTTC
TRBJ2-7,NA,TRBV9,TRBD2,CASSLGLAWDYEQYF,TGTGCCAGCAGCCTCGGACTAGCGTGGGACTACGAGCAGTACTTC
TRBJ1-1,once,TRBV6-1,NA,CASSEVKTRLDTEAFF,TGTGCCAGCAGTGAAGTGAAGACGAGGCTGGACACTGAAGCTTTCTTT
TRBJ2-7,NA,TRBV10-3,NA,CVISANLYEQYF,TGTGTCATCAGTGCCAACCTCTACGAGCAGTACTTC
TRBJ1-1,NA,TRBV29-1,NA,CCVGPGSSLRGNTEAFF,TGCTGCGTTGGGCCTGGCAGTAGCTTAAGAGGGAACACTGAAGCTTTCTTT
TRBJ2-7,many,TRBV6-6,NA,CASSYSEGVSEQYF,TGTGCCAGCAGTTACTCGGAGGGAGTTAGCGAGCAGTACTTC
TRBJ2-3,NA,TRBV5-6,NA,CASSPRKGTQYF,TGTGCCAGCAGCCCACGGAAGGGTACACAGTATTTT
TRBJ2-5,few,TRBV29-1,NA,CSGGGGSLGETQYF,TGCAGCGGGGGGGGCGGGTCATTGGGGGAGACCCAGTACTTC
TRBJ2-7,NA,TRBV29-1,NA,CSVDVGHGPCEQYF,TGCAGCGTTGATGTAGGGCATGGCCCGTGCGAGCAGTACTTC
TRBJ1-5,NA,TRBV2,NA,CASNWTETNGQPQHF,TGTGCCAGCAACTGGACAGAGACTAATGGTCAGCCCCAGCATTTT
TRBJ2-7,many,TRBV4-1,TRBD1,CASSHVSGTASYEQYF,TGCGCCAGCAGCCATGTCTCGGGGACAGCCTCCTACGAGCAGTACTTC
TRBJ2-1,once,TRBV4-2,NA,CASSKDLRSYNEQFF,TGTGCCAGCAGCAAAGACCTGAGATCCTACAATGAGCAATTCTTC
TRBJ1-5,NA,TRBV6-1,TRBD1,CASSGTGQSNQPQRF,TGTGCCAGCAGTGGGACAGGCCAAAGCAATCAGCCCCAGCGTTTT
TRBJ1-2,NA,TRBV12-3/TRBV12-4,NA,CANSTRPYGYTF,TGTGCCAACAGTACCCGACCCTATGGCTACACCTTC
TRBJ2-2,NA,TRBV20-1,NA,CSAREGSGGETGELFF,TGCAGTGCTAGAGAGGGATCTGGAGGGGAGACCGGGGAGCTGTTTTTT
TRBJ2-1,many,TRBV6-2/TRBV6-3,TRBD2,CASRGREGLYNEQFF,TGTGCCAGCAGGGGGAGGGAGGGCCTCTACAATGAGCAGTTCTTC
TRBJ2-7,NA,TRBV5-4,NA,CASSQVLADSCEQYF,TGTGCCAGCAGCCAAGTTTTAGCGGATTCATGCGAGCAGTACTTC
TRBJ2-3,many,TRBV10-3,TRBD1,CAIRDRVPDTQYF,TGTGCCATCAGAGACAGGGTCCCGGATACGCAGTATTTT
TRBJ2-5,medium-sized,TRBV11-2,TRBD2,CASSFTGGGETQYF,TGTGCCAGCAGCTTTACGGGAGGGGGGGAGACCCAGTACTTC